This T cell receptor beta chain was recorded in a study of graft-versus-host responses after intestinal transplantation. Profiling relied on immunoSEQ multiplex PCR, and the TCRdb table lists in-frame clones only, not all of them. The sample lists roughly 12,000 clones, around four fifths occurring once. CDR3 length equals 14 residues. V shed 7 bases and J 0 bases; nucleotides not matched to a gene: 6. CDR1 is SQVTM, CDR2 ANQGSEA, per germline. Here the sequenced sample was PBMCs, taken approximately 120 days after transplant. The chain joins TRBV29-1 to TRBJ1-5; the match to TRBD1 covers 7 bases. The TCR originated in a human patient who received an intestinal transplant, so some T cells may come from the graft donor. This chain's CDR3 is CSARQGGSNQPQHF. CDR3 DNA sequence: TGCAGCGCTAGACAGGGAGGTAGCAATCAGCCCCAGCATTTT.